The following is a T cell receptor beta chain sequence with its context. Its cognate antigen has yet to be identified. The record has no base qualities; no much larger clone is one base away. The protocol used for the library was 5' RACE. TCRdb records Illumina HiSeq 2500 as the sequencer. A second 7 to 11 cycle PCR used a sample-barcoded 5' primer and a J-beta primer mix. Each TCR beta cDNA molecule received a unique molecular identifier from a template-switch 5' adaptor carrying 12 random nucleotides. At least 3 million CDR3-containing paired-end reads were obtained from each sample. The Mint cDNA synthesis kit, primed by a TRBC-specific oligonucleotide, was used to synthesize first-strand cDNA from all RNA. After uracil-DNA glycosylase treatment, a first 18-cycle PCR used universal primers M1SS and BC2_uni_R on all cDNA. On the study's bioinformatics: Normalization of each sample was performed by random selection of 1 million high-quality reads, each carrying a distinct molecular identifier. Reads with shared molecular identifiers were discarded instead of being binned into consensus sequences. MiTCR, set to a Q25 quality threshold and the strictest error-elimination algorithm, was used for CDR3 identification, clonotype clustering and error correction. Lower-bound total TCR beta diversity was estimated with a nonparametric unseen species model using Euler transformation. TCRdb took the public reads, trimmed them with fastp at Q25, ran MiXCR for clone calling and kept in-frame beta chains. Each CDR3 protein appears once, grouped with its most common genes and DNA. The V and J calls were determined by TCRdb, not by the authors. This sample lists about 800,000 distinct CDR3 sequences; roughly 46% were detected once. In total, the top ten clones hold over 15% of the sample.

The roughly 38 donors, aged about 6 to 95 years, were systemically healthy Caucasian individuals from Russia. About 10 milliliters of peripheral blood were collected from each donor into EDTA-treated Vacutainer tubes. Ficoll-Paque density-gradient centrifugation was used to isolate PBMCs, with at least 6.5 million obtained per sample. Trizol reagent was used to extract total RNA from PBMCs, with at least 5.5 micrograms per sample. Naive CD45RAhigh/CD27high T cell percentages were measured by flow cytometry on a PBMC aliquot from every donor. These data belong to a study of blood T cells in healthy people across ages (dated by TCRdb to between 2015 and 2016). For the study in its entirety: Template switching captured roughly one uniquely barcoded TCR beta cDNA molecule per two T cells in model experiments. To track age-related changes in TCR beta repertoire diversity, the study relied on deep sequencing normalized with unique cDNA molecular identifiers. Four age groups were formed from the donors: young (average about 17 years), middle-aged (just under 40), aged (about 68) and long-lived (82). Donors of different ages were randomly distributed across sequencing lanes to avoid experimental bias. The study analyzed two additional independent replicas of 1 million unique cDNA reads from the same blood draw for two donors, one aged 18 to 30 and one aged 80 or older.

General conclusions and limits of the study: Compared with the aged group, the long-lived group had more naive CD4+ T cells, fewer expanded clones and increased TCR diversity, suggesting age selection. Total diversity estimates from one million sequenced T cells were considered lower bounds and underestimates. Because the CMV infection status of the donors was unknown, age-related changes in expanded clonotypes may potentially have been confounded. Observed TCR beta diversity per million T cells fell roughly linearly with age, and a significant reduction was already apparent by age around 40. Bulk unsorted PBMC profiling prevented conclusive comparison of naive and antigen-experienced compartments. There was a strong correlation between observed TCR beta diversity and the percentage of naive T cells measured by flow cytometry.

For CDR1 and CDR2, the germline V gene lists SQVTM and ANQGSEA. From the cysteine up to the phenylalanine, the CDR3 has a length of 14 residues. Only CDR3 DNA is held: 42 bases, read in frame from base 1. V is cut back by 7 bases and J by 1 base, with 4 bases in the junction unmatched. The sequence joins TRBV29-1 to TRBJ2-3, with TRBD2 identical over 11 junction bases. The origin of this receptor is a man at least 80 years old in good health. The specimen sequenced was blood. The nucleotide sequence is TGCAGCGGGGCACTAGCGGGGGGCACAGATACGCAGTATTTT. It is translated as CSGALAGGTDTQYF.